These T cell receptor beta chains were read from a single sample in a study of T cell responses to AZD1222 COVID-19 vaccine. Assay used: immunoSEQ multiplex PCR; TCRdb lists only in-frame clones, some missing. Of 45,000 to 55,000 clones listed, 70% to 85% are singletons. The specimen was peripheral blood, collected on day 0 of MenACWY control vaccination. Every receptor here comes from an adult in good health. Both conserved end residues are part of each CDR3. A D gene is named only where the DNA matches it firmly. Rows may omit the clone size; those that give it use once, few, many or a size class.

v_gene: TRBV28
j_gene: TRBJ1-5
len: 14
d_gene: TRBD1
abundance: .
CDR3nt: TGTGCCAGCAGCCTGGGACAGAGCAATCAGCCCCAGCATTTT
CDR3aa: CASSLGQSNQPQHF

v_gene: TRBV2
j_gene: TRBJ2-1
len: 15
d_gene: TRBD1
abundance: once
CDR3nt: TGTGCCAGCAGTGTGGGACAGGGAGGCTACAATGAGCAGTTCTTC
CDR3aa: CASSVGQGGYNEQFF

v_gene: TRBV9
j_gene: TRBJ1-2
len: 14
d_gene: .
abundance: .
CDR3nt: TGTGCCAGCAGCCGGGACACATCTAACTATGGCTACACCTTC
CDR3aa: CASSRDTSNYGYTF

v_gene: TRBV29-1
j_gene: TRBJ1-6
len: 13
d_gene: .
abundance: .
CDR3nt: TGCAGCGTTGAAGTTCAGGCAGATTCACCCCTCCACTTT
CDR3aa: CSVEVQADSPLHF

v_gene: TRBV11-3
j_gene: TRBJ2-2
len: 15
d_gene: TRBD2
abundance: .
CDR3nt: TGTGCCAGCAGCCCCGGGACTACCTCCACCGGGGAGCTGTTTTTT
CDR3aa: CASSPGTTSTGELFF

v_gene: TRBV5-1
j_gene: TRBJ1-1
len: 16
d_gene: .
abundance: .
CDR3nt: TGCGCCAGCAGCTTGGCTCCCCGGGATCTGAACACTGAAGCTTTCTTT
CDR3aa: CASSLAPRDLNTEAFF

v_gene: TRBV18
j_gene: TRBJ2-1
len: 14
d_gene: .
abundance: .
CDR3nt: TGTGCCAGCTCACCACCGTCAGTCTACAATGAGCAGTTCTTC
CDR3aa: CASSPPSVYNEQFF

v_gene: TRBV4-1
j_gene: TRBJ1-6
len: 13
d_gene: .
abundance: .
CDR3nt: TGCGCCAGCAGCCAAGCGGTGGATTCACCCCTCCACTTT
CDR3aa: CASSQAVDSPLHF

v_gene: TRBV5-1
j_gene: TRBJ1-3
len: 14
d_gene: .
abundance: .
CDR3nt: TGCGCCAGCAGCTACTCAGGGGCTGGAAACACCATATATTTT
CDR3aa: CASSYSGAGNTIYF

v_gene: TRBV5-1
j_gene: TRBJ2-2
len: 18
d_gene: TRBD2
abundance: .
CDR3nt: TGCGCCAGCAGCTTGGCCGGCGGGGGGGCCAATTTGGCCGGGGAGCTGTTTTTT
CDR3aa: CASSLAGGGANLAGELFF

v_gene: TRBV19
j_gene: TRBJ2-1
len: 14
d_gene: .
abundance: once
CDR3nt: TGTGCCAGTAGTATCCATTCCTCCTACAATGAGCAGTTCTTC
CDR3aa: CASSIHSSYNEQFF

v_gene: TRBV3-1/TRBV3-2
j_gene: TRBJ2-7
len: 15
d_gene: .
abundance: .
CDR3nt: TGTGCCAGCAGCTCAAACGACGGGGGCTCCTACGAGCAGTACTTC
CDR3aa: CASSSNDGGSYEQYF

v_gene: TRBV6-1
j_gene: TRBJ1-6
len: 14
d_gene: .
abundance: few
CDR3nt: TGTGCCAGCAGTGACGTGGTCTATAATTCACCCCTCCACTTT
CDR3aa: CASSDVVYNSPLHF

v_gene: TRBV20-1
j_gene: TRBJ2-3
len: 16
d_gene: TRBD2
abundance: .
CDR3nt: TGCAGTGCTAGTTACTCTAGCGGGGGTGTCACAGATACGCAGTATTTT
CDR3aa: CSASYSSGGVTDTQYF

v_gene: TRBV30
j_gene: TRBJ2-5
len: 15
d_gene: .
abundance: .
CDR3nt: TGTGCCTGGAGGAATATGCAGGGGCCCAGGGAGACCCAGTACTTC
CDR3aa: CAWRNMQGPRETQYF

v_gene: TRBV3-1/TRBV3-2
j_gene: TRBJ2-3
len: 16
d_gene: TRBD2
abundance: .
CDR3nt: TGTGCCAGCAGTCCGGGACTAGCGGGGTTATTAGATACGCAGTATTTT
CDR3aa: CASSPGLAGLLDTQYF

v_gene: TRBV15
j_gene: TRBJ1-5
len: 12
d_gene: .
abundance: .
CDR3nt: TGTGCCACCAGCAGAGTGAAACAGCCCCAGCATTTT
CDR3aa: CATSRVKQPQHF

v_gene: TRBV19
j_gene: TRBJ1-5
len: 16
d_gene: .
abundance: .
CDR3nt: TGTGCCAGTAGTTTATCAGTAGCAACCTACAATCAGCCCCAGCATTTT
CDR3aa: CASSLSVATYNQPQHF

v_gene: TRBV11-2
j_gene: TRBJ2-3
len: 14
d_gene: TRBD2
abundance: .
CDR3nt: TGTGCCAGCAGCTTTCTAGCGGGGGAAGATACGCAGTATTTT
CDR3aa: CASSFLAGEDTQYF

v_gene: TRBV4-1
j_gene: TRBJ1-2
len: 15
d_gene: .
abundance: few
CDR3nt: TGCGCCAGCAGTCTGAACCAGAGAGCTAACTATGGCTACACCTTC
CDR3aa: CASSLNQRANYGYTF

v_gene: TRBV24-1
j_gene: TRBJ1-1
len: 12
d_gene: .
abundance: .
CDR3nt: TGTGCCACCAGTGATGGGACGGATGAAGCTTTCTTT
CDR3aa: CATSDGTDEAFF

v_gene: TRBV29-1
j_gene: TRBJ2-2
len: 15
d_gene: TRBD2
abundance: .
CDR3nt: TGCAGCGTTGAGCCTAGCGGGGTTAACACCGGGGAGCTGTTTTTT
CDR3aa: CSVEPSGVNTGELFF

v_gene: TRBV9
j_gene: TRBJ2-1
len: 15
d_gene: TRBD2
abundance: .
CDR3nt: TGTGCCAGCAGAAGGGACTCGGGGGGAGTCAATGAGCAGTTCTTC
CDR3aa: CASRRDSGGVNEQFF

v_gene: TRBV28
j_gene: TRBJ2-6
len: 14
d_gene: .
abundance: .
CDR3nt: TGTGCCAGCAATAGTCTCGCTGGGGCCAACGTCCTGACTTTC
CDR3aa: CASNSLAGANVLTF

v_gene: TRBV28
j_gene: TRBJ1-1
len: 15
d_gene: TRBD1
abundance: .
CDR3nt: TGTGCCAGCAGCAAATACAGGGGGCTTGACACTGAAGCTTTCTTT
CDR3aa: CASSKYRGLDTEAFF

v_gene: TRBV14
j_gene: TRBJ2-1
len: 14
d_gene: .
abundance: .
CDR3nt: TGTGCCAGCAGCCAAGATGATACTTTGGGTGAGCAGTTCTTC
CDR3aa: CASSQDDTLGEQFF

v_gene: TRBV28
j_gene: TRBJ2-1
len: 14
d_gene: .
abundance: few
CDR3nt: TGTGCCAGCAGTCCTCCCACCATATACAATGAGCAGTTCTTC
CDR3aa: CASSPPTIYNEQFF

v_gene: TRBV18
j_gene: TRBJ2-1
len: 12
d_gene: .
abundance: .
CDR3nt: TGTGCCAGCTCACCACGTCCCGATGAGCAGTTCTTC
CDR3aa: CASSPRPDEQFF

v_gene: TRBV27
j_gene: TRBJ2-7
len: 15
d_gene: TRBD1
abundance: once
CDR3nt: TGTGCCAGCAGTTTATTCGCAGGGGGCTGGTACGAGCAGTACTTC
CDR3aa: CASSLFAGGWYEQYF

v_gene: TRBV12-3/TRBV12-4
j_gene: TRBJ1-4
len: 13
d_gene: .
abundance: .
CDR3nt: TGTGCCAGCAGACAGGGTTTTAATGAAAAACTGTTTTTT
CDR3aa: CASRQGFNEKLFF

v_gene: TRBV5-1
j_gene: TRBJ1-2
len: 15
d_gene: TRBD1
abundance: .
CDR3nt: TGCGCCAGCAGCTTGTTGGTAGGGGGCACCTATGGCTACACCTTC
CDR3aa: CASSLLVGGTYGYTF

v_gene: TRBV6-1
j_gene: TRBJ1-5
len: 13
d_gene: .
abundance: .
CDR3nt: TGTGCCAGCAGTGATCGGCCTTTGCAGCCCCAGCATTTT
CDR3aa: CASSDRPLQPQHF

v_gene: TRBV5-1
j_gene: TRBJ2-1
len: 14
d_gene: .
abundance: .
CDR3nt: TGCGCCAGCAGCTTAGGGGGGCGATACAATGAGCAGTTCTTC
CDR3aa: CASSLGGRYNEQFF

v_gene: TRBV28
j_gene: TRBJ2-6
len: 15
d_gene: .
abundance: .
CDR3nt: TGTGCCAGCAGTTTACTGGGACCTGGGGCCAACGTCCTGACTTTC
CDR3aa: CASSLLGPGANVLTF

v_gene: TRBV14
j_gene: TRBJ1-1
len: 13
d_gene: .
abundance: .
CDR3nt: TGTGCCAGCAGCGGTTGGCGAGGGACTGAAGCTTTCTTT
CDR3aa: CASSGWRGTEAFF

v_gene: TRBV3-1/TRBV3-2
j_gene: TRBJ2-2
len: 18
d_gene: .
abundance: .
CDR3nt: TGTGCCAGCAGCGAAGGGGTGTTCAAGGGACCGAACACCGGGGAGCTGTTTTTT
CDR3aa: CASSEGVFKGPNTGELFF

v_gene: TRBV10-1
j_gene: TRBJ2-5
len: 13
d_gene: .
abundance: few
CDR3nt: TGCGCCAGCAGTGGAAGTAGGGTAGAGACCCAGTACTTC
CDR3aa: CASSGSRVETQYF

v_gene: TRBV3-1/TRBV3-2
j_gene: TRBJ1-4
len: 15
d_gene: .
abundance: .
CDR3nt: TGTGCCAGCAGCCAAAGGGGGACAACTAATGAAAAACTGTTTTTT
CDR3aa: CASSQRGTTNEKLFF

v_gene: TRBV7-2
j_gene: TRBJ2-1
len: 14
d_gene: .
abundance: .
CDR3nt: TGTGCCAGCAGCTTAGCGACCCGGACAAGTGAGCAGTTCTTC
CDR3aa: CASSLATRTSEQFF

v_gene: TRBV10-3
j_gene: TRBJ2-3
len: 17
d_gene: TRBD2
abundance: .
CDR3nt: TGTGCCATCAGTGAGTTCATAGCGGGGGGCAGCACAGATACGCAGTATTTT
CDR3aa: CAISEFIAGGSTDTQYF

v_gene: TRBV28
j_gene: TRBJ2-1
len: 14
d_gene: TRBD1
abundance: .
CDR3nt: TGTGCCAGCAGTCGACAGGGAACGCACAATGAGCAGTTCTTC
CDR3aa: CASSRQGTHNEQFF

v_gene: TRBV5-4
j_gene: TRBJ2-3
len: 16
d_gene: TRBD2
abundance: .
CDR3nt: TGTGCCAGCAGCTTGGAAAGCGGGAGGGCCGCAGATACGCAGTATTTT
CDR3aa: CASSLESGRAADTQYF

v_gene: TRBV19
j_gene: TRBJ1-5
len: 15
d_gene: .
abundance: .
CDR3nt: TGTGCCAGTAGTCCCAATTGGCCAGGTAATCAGCCCCAGCATTTT
CDR3aa: CASSPNWPGNQPQHF